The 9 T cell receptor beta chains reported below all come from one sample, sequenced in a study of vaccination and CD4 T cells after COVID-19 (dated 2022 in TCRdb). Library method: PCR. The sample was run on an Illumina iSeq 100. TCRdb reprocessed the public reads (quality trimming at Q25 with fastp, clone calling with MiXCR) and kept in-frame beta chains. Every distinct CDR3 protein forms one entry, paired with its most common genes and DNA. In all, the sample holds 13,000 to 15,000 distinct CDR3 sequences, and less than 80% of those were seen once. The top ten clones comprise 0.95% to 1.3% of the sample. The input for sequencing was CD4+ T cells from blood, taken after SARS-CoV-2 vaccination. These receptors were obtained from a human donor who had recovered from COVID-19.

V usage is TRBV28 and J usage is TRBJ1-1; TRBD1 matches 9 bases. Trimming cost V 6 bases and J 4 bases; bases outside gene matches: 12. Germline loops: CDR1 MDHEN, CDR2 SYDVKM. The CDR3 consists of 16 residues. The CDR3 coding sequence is TGTGCCAGCAGCCGCCCGGGACAGGGATCGGGCACTGAAGCTTTCTTT. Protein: CASSRPGQGSGTEAFF.

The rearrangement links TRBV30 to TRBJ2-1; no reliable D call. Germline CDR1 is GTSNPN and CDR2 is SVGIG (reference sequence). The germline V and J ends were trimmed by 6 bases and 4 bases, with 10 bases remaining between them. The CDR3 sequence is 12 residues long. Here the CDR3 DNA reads TGTGCCTGTCGCCCGGGTTACAATGAGCAGTTCTTC. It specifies CACRPGYNEQFF.

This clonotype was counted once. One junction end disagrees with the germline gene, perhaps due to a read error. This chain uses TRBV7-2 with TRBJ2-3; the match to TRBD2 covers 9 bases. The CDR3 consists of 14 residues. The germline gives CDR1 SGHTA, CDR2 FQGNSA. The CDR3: CASSLAGVADTQYF. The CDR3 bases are TGTGCCAGCAGTTTAGCGGGAGTGGCAGATACGCAGTATTTT.

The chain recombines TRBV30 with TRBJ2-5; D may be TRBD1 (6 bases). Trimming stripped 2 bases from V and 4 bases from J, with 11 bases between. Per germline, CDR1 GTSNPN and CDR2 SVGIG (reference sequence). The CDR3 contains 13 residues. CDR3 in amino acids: CAWSHRVGETQYF. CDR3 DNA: TGTGCCTGGAGTCACAGGGTCGGAGAGACCCAGTACTTC.

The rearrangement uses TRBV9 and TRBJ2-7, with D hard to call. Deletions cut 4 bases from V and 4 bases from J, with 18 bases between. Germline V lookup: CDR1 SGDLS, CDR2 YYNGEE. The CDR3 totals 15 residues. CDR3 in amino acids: CASSSQDGISYEQYF. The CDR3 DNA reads TGTGCCAGCAGCTCCCAGGACGGCATTTCGTACGAGCAGTACTTC.

CDR3 region: CASRGQVRSSEQYF. The CDR3 nucleotides are TGTGCCAGCAGGGGACAGGTACGGAGCTCCGAGCAGTACTTC. The chain employs TRBV6-1 and TRBJ2-7; 8 bases fit TRBD1. The junction had 10 bases not matched to a gene; V was cut back by 6 bases and J by 6 bases. CDR1 is MNHNS and CDR2 is SASEGT in the germline V gene. The CDR3 loop spans 14 amino acids.

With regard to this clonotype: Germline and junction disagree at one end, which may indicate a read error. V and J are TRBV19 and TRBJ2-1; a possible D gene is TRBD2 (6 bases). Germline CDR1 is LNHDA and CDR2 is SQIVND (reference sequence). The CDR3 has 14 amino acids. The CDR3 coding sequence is TGTGCCAGTAGTATAGTCGGCGGGATATTTGAGCAGTCCTTC. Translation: CASSIVGGIFEQSF.

CDR3 DNA: TGCAGTGCTAGGATCCCCGGAAAGAACACTGAAGCTTTCTTT. Amino acid sequence: CSARIPGKNTEAFF. The rearrangement joins TRBV20-1 to TRBJ1-1; D is undetermined. V was cut by 3 bases and J by 1 base, with 12 bases left in between. The germline V gene encodes CDR1 DFQATT and CDR2 SNEGSKA (reference sequence). CDR3 size: 14 residues.

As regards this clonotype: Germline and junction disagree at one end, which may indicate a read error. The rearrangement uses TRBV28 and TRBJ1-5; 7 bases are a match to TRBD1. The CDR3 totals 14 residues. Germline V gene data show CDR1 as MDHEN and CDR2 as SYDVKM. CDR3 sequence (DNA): TGTGCCAGCAGTTCAGACAGGGCAGGACAGCTCCAGCATTTT. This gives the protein CASSSDRAGQLQHF. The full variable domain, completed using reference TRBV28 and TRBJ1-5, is DVKVTQSSRYLVKRTGEKVFLECVQDMDHENMFWYRQDPGLGLRLIYFSYDVKMKEKGDIPEGYSVSREKKERFSLILESASTNQTSMYLCASSSDRAGQLQHFGDGTRLSIL.